This TCR beta chain was recovered during a study of blood T cell repertoires in COVID-19. Study-level information: Samples came from the United States, Italy and Spain, spanning acute and convalescent COVID-19.

Clinical history reported by participants formed the basis on which cohorts were assigned. Germline V gene sequence: CDR1 SQVTM, CDR2 ANQGSEA. Trimming shortened V by 8 bases and J by 3 bases, and 8 bases separated the two germline ends. The CDR3 covers 11 residues. As handled by the study authors: Reference gene primer amplification gave estimated nucleated cell counts. This table comes from immunoSEQ multiplex PCR, and its TCRdb copy is limited to in-frame clones, with some not included. Clone size and the V and J calls come from that table; the DNA yielded D and trimming. Among roughly 200,000 clones listed, 75% to 90% were seen once.

The material sequenced was PBMCs or T cells enriched from blood (not recorded which). V is TRBV29-1 and J is TRBJ2-1, with D uncertain. The TCR was taken from a man aged 40-49 years who had recovered from COVID-19. The CDR3 DNA follows: TGCAGCTTCCTCGGCTACAATGAGCAGTTCTTC. Residues: CSFLGYNEQFF.